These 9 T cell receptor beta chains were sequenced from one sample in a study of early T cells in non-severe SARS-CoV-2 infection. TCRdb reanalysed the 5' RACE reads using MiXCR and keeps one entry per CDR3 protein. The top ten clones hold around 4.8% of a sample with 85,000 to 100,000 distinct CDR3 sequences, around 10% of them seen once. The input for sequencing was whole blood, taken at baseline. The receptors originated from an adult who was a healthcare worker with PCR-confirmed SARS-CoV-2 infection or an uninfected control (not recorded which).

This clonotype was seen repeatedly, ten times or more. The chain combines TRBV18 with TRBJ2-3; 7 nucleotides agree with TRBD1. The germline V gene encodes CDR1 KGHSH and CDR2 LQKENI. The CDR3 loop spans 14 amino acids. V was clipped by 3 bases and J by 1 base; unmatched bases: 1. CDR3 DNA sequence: TGTGCCAGCTCACCTGACAGGGGCACAGATACGCAGTATTTT. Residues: CASSPDRGTDTQYF.

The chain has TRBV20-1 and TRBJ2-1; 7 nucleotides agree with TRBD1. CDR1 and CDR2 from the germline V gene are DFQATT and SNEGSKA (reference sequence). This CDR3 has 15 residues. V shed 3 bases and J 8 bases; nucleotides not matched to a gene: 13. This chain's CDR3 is CSARVYIGTVDEQFF. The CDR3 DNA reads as TGCAGTGCTAGGGTTTACATAGGGACAGTTGATGAGCAGTTCTTC.

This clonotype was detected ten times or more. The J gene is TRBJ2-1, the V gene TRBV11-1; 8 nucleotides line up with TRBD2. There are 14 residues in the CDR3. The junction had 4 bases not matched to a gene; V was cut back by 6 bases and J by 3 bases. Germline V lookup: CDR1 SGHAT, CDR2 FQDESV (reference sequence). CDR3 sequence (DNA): TGTGCCAGCAGTCAGCGGGGGAACTACAATGAGCAGTTCTTC. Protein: CASSQRGNYNEQFF.

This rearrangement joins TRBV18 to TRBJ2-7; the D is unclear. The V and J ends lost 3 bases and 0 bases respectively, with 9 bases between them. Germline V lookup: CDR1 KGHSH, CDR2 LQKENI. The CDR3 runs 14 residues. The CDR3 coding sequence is TGTGCCAGCTCACCGGATGCCACCTCCTACGAGCAGTACTTC. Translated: CASSPDATSYEQYF.

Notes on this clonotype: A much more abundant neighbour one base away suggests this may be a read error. The CDR3 here is CTSSELAGGETQYF. The CDR3 DNA is TGCACCAGCAGTGAGTTAGCGGGAGGGGAGACCCAGTACTTC. This chain uses TRBV10-2 with TRBJ2-5; 11 bases are a match to TRBD2. CDR1 and CDR2 from the germline V gene are WSHSY and SAAADI. This CDR3 is 14 amino acids long.

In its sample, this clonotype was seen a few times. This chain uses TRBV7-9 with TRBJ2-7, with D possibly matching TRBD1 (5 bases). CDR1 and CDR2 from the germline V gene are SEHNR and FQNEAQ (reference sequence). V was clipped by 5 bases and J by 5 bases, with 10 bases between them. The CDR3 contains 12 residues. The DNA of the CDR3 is TGTGCCAGCAGCCACGACAGCAACGAGCAGTACTTC. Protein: CASSHDSNEQYF.

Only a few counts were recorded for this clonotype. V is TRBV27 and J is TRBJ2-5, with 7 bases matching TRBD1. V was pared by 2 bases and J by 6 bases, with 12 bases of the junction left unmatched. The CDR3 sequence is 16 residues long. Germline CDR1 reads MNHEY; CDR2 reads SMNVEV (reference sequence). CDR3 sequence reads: CASSLDVTGVKKTQYF. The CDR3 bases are TGTGCCAGCAGTTTAGACGTAACAGGGGTTAAAAAGACCCAGTACTTC.

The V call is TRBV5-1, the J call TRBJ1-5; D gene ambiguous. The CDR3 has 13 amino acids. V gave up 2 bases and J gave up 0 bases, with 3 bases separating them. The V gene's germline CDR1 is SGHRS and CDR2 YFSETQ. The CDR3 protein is CASSFYSNQPQHF. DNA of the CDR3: TGCGCCAGCAGCTTTTATAGCAATCAGCCCCAGCATTTT.

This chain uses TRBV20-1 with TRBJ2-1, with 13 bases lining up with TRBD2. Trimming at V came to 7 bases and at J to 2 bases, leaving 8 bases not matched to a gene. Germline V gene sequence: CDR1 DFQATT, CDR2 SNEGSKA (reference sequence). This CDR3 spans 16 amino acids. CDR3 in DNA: TGCAGTGTTCCCCGGACTAGCGGGGGCCCCTACAATGAGCAGTTCTTC. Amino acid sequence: CSVPRTSGGPYNEQFF.